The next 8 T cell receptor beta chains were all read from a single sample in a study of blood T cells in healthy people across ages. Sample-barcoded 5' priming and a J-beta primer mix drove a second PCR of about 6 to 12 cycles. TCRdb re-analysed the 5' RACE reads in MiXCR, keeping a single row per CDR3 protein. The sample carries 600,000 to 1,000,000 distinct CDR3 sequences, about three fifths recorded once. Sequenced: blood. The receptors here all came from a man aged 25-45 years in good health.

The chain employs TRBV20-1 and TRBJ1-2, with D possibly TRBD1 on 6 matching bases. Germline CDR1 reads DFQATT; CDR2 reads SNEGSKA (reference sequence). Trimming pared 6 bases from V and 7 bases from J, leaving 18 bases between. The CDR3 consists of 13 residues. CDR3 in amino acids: CSAQRGADRGYTF. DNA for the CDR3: TGCAGTGCGCAAAGGGGGGCGGATCGTGGCTACACCTTC.

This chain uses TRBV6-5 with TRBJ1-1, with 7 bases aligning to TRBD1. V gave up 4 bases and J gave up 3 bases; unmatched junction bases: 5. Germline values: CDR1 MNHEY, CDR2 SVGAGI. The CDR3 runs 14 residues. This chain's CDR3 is CASSSFTGDTEAFF. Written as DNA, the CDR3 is TGTGCCAGCAGTTCCTTTACAGGGGACACTGAAGCTTTCTTT.

CDR3 sequence: CASPNPATGYTF. The CDR3 region has the DNA TGTGCCAGCCCCAATCCAGCAACTGGCTACACCTTC. This chain joins TRBV7-9 and TRBJ1-2; D gene uncertain. Deletions cut 8 bases from V and 7 bases from J, with 14 bases between. The CDR3 is made up of 12 amino acids. Germline V gene sequence: CDR1 SEHNR, CDR2 FQNEAQ (reference sequence).

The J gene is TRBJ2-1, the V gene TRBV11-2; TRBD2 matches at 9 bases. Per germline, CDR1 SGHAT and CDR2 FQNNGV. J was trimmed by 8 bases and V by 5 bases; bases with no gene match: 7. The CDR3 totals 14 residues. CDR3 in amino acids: CASSPLRGGYEQFF. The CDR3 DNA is TGTGCCAGCAGCCCCTTGCGGGGGGGCTATGAGCAGTTCTTC.

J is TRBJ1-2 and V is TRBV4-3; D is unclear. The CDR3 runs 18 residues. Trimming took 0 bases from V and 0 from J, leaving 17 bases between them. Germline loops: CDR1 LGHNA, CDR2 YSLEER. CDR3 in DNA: TGCGCCAGCAGCCAAGAAGTCGGATCAGCCCCAACTAACTATGGCTACACCTTC. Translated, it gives CASSQEVGSAPTNYGYTF.

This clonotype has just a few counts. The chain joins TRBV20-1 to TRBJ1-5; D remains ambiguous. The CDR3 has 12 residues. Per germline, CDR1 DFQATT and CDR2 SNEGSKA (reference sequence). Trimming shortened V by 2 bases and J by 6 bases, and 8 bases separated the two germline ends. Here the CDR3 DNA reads TGCAGTGCTAGATCGCTTAGTCAGCCCCAGCATTTT. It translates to CSARSLSQPQHF.

The chain's CDR3 is CASSLAGSGDEQYF. The CDR3 nucleotides read TGTGCCAGCAGCTTAGCCGGGAGCGGCGACGAGCAGTACTTC. J is TRBJ2-7 and V is TRBV7-9, with D maybe TRBD2 (6 bases). V lost 0 bases and J lost 5, with 11 bases in between. The CDR3 sequence is 14 residues long. Germline assignment: CDR1 SEHNR and CDR2 FQNEAQ (reference sequence).

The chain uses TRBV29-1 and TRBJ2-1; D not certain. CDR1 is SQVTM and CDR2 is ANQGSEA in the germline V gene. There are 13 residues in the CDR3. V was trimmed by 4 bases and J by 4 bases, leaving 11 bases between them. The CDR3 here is CSVGLGNYNEQFF. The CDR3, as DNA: TGCAGCGTTGGGCTGGGGAATTACAATGAGCAGTTCTTC.